What follows is one T cell receptor (beta chain) and its context. What this receptor recognizes is not known. Base qualities are not provided; no much larger clone lies one nucleotide away. The collaborating institutions used their own protocols to collect whole blood in K2EDTA tubes. Collaborator samples were shipped for TCRbeta analysis as frozen whole blood, isolated PBMCs, or DNA extracted from either sample type. TCRbeta CDR3 regions were amplified from genomic DNA by means of the immunoSEQ Assay, a bias-controlled multiplex PCR. In the paper's pipeline: The number of nucleated cells in each sample was estimated from the amplification of reference gene primers within the assay. To quantify the absolute abundance of each unique TCRbeta CDR3 rearrangement, sequence reads were collapsed and filtered. For each sample, productive Simpson clonality was calculated by taking the square root of Simpson's diversity index across productive rearrangements. In its TCRdb copy, this immuneACCESS table keeps in-frame sequences only and misses some clones. Where compared with another copy, unresolved V genes explain less than half of these, and the others have no known cause. That table supplies the V and J calls and clone size; D and trimming were determined from the DNA. For this sample there are roughly 80,000 clones; about 91% appear just once. The top ten hold more than 4.5% of the sample.

This sample stems from a study of blood T cell repertoires in COVID-19 (dated by TCRdb to 2020 to 2022). Regarding the research as a whole: The collaborator samples originated in the United States, Italy and Spain and spanned the acute and convalescent phases of COVID-19. The repertoires were released in a freely available public database meant as a resource for research on the immune response to SARS-CoV-2. The sample metadata nearly always contained a de-identified subject ID, COVID-19 status, age in years and sex. The dataset comprised deeply sampled blood TCRbeta repertoires from subjects exposed to, actively infected with, or recovered from COVID-19. The prospective study material was composed of cDNA or gDNA derived from T cells, B-cell-depleted T cells, or PBMCs. Where HLA class I and class II types were available, the types were taken from metadata supplied by the sample provider, not from assay-based typing. Samples came from the ongoing ImmuneRACE study (first 160 participants) plus 1,254 subjects from 6 global collaborators. Beyond this particular receptor, the publication reports: The amount of clinical and demographic metadata varied by source and participant and was provided uncurated.

The specimen sequenced was peripheral blood. The clonotype was recovered from a woman older than 75 with acute or convalescent COVID-19.

The DNA sequence is TGTGCCAGCAGTGAAGACAGAGACACCATATATTTT. This gives the protein CASSEDRDTIYF. The rearranged chain carries TRBV2 and TRBJ1-3; the D gene is unclear. The germline V gene yields SNHLY for CDR1 and FYNNEI for CDR2. The CDR3 measures 12 amino acids from cysteine to phenylalanine. Only CDR3 DNA is held: 36 bases, read in frame from base 1. The trim is 1 base for V and 8 bases for J, with a gap of 6 bases between the germline ends. The full variable domain, completed from the reference TRBV2 and TRBJ1-3 proteins outside the CDR3, reads EPEVTQTPSHQVTQMGQEVILRCVPISNHLYFYWYRQILGQKVEFLVSFYNNEISEKSEIFDDQFSVERPDGSNFTLKIRSTKLEDSAMYFCASSEDRDTIYFGEGSWLTVV.